This T cell receptor (beta chain) comes out of a study of Graves' ophthalmopathy and Graves' hyperthyroidism. The study's findings and limits: The model achieved about 67% sensitivity and less than 75% specificity for ophthalmopathy progression. Distinction of ophthalmopathy from stable hyperthyroidism by a 13-signature model reached about 87% sensitivity and 81.08% specificity.

This clonotype was counted a single time. Its cognate antigen is unknown. Researchers took RNA transcripts and amplified TCR beta CDR3 regions from them. After a first-round RT-PCR with HTBI primers, a second-round multiplex PCR was run. Via MiXCR, TCRdb re-called the multiplex PCR reads, giving one row per CDR3 protein. The sample holds roughly 50,000 distinct CDR3 sequences, less than 55% seen once. Germline V gene sequence: CDR1 SNHLY, CDR2 FYNNEI. The CDR3 consists of 14 residues. Between the trimmed V and J ends, which lost 0 bases and 7 bases, there was a span of 12 bases. The material sequenced was peripheral blood. This sequence originates from an adult woman with Graves' ophthalmopathy. V usage is TRBV2 and J usage is TRBJ2-5; perhaps TRBD2 as D (5 bases). The DNA of the CDR3 is TGTGCCAGCAGTGAAGCGCTAGCAGAGGGGACCCAGTACTTC. As protein: CASSEALAEGTQYF.